This T cell receptor (beta chain) was sequenced in a study of blood T cells in healthy people across ages. The CDR3 length is 15 residues. V lost 5 bases to trimming and J lost 3 bases, with 11 bases between them. CDR1 is SGHTA, CDR2 FQGNSA, per germline. Combining a sample-barcoded 5' primer with a J-beta primer mix, a second PCR ran for about 6 to 11 cycles. One entry per CDR3 protein results from TCRdb running MiXCR on the 5' RACE reads. The sample contains 1.5 million to 2 million distinct CDR3 sequences, around 50% of which appear only once. Sequencing was performed on blood. The V and J genes are TRBV7-2 and TRBJ1-6; TRBD1 might be the D (6 bases). The sequence derives from a woman in her 40s in good health. The chain's CDR3 is CASSPGTHYNSPLHF. The CDR3 nucleotides read TGTGCCAGCAGCCCAGGGACACACTATAATTCACCCCTCCACTTT. Based on the CDR3 plus reference TRBV7-2 and TRBJ1-6, the full variable domain is GAGVSQSPSNKVTEKGKDVELRCDPISGHTALYWYRQSLGQGLEFLIYFQGNSAPDKSGLPSDRFSAERTGGSVSTLTIQRTQQEDSAVYLCASSPGTHYNSPLHFGNGTRLTVT.